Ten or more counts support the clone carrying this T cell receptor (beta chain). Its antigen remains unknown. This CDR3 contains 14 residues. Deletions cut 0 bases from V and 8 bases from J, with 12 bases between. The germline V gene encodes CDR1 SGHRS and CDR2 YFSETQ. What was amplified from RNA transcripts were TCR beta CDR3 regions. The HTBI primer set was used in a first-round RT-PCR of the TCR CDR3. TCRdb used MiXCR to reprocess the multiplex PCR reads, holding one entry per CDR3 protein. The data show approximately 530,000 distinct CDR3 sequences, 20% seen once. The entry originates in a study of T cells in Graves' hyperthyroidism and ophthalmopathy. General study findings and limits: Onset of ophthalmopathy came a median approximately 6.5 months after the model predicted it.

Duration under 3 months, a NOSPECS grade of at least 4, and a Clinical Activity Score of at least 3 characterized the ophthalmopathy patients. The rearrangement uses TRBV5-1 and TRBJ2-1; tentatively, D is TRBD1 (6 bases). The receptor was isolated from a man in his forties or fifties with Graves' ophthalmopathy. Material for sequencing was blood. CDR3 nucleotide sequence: TGCGCCAGCAGCTTGGCCTCACAGGGTCATGAGCAGTTCTTC. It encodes CASSLASQGHEQFF. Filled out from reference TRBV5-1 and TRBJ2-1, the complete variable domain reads KAGVTQTPRYLIKTRGQQVTLSCSPISGHRSVSWYQQTPGQGLQFLFEYFSETQRNKGNFPGRFSGRQFSNSRSEMNVSTLELGDSALYLCASSLASQGHEQFFGPGTRLTVL.